A selection of T cell receptor beta chains follows, all from one sample in a study of cytomegalovirus exposure and HLA in healthy donors. The table came from immunoSEQ multiplex PCR; TCRdb's copy has only in-frame clones and leaves some out. The sample shows approximately 100,000 clones, 74% of them seen only once. The sequenced sample was PBMCs. These receptors were collected from a man between 45 and 60 years old in good health and CMV-seropositive. The CDR3 runs from the conserved cysteine through the conserved F or W. A D gene is named only where the DNA matches it firmly. Rows give clone size only sometimes, using once, few, many, or a class for an expanded clone.

clone size: .; V gene: TRBV4-1; J gene: TRBJ2-1; D gene: .; CDR3 DNA: TGCGCCAGCAGCCAAGATCAGATGGTAGCGGAGCAGTTCTTC; CDR3 protein: CASSQDQMVAEQFF
clone size: .; V gene: TRBV6-6; J gene: TRBJ2-3; D gene: TRBD1; CDR3 DNA: TGTGCCAGCATCCGGACAGGAAGCACAGATACGCAGTATTTT; CDR3 protein: CASIRTGSTDTQYF
clone size: once; V gene: TRBV19; J gene: TRBJ2-2; D gene: .; CDR3 DNA: TGTGCCAGTAATGAGCTGAACACCGGGGAGCTGTTTTTT; CDR3 protein: CASNELNTGELFF
clone size: .; V gene: TRBV25-1; J gene: TRBJ1-3; D gene: .; CDR3 DNA: TGTGCCAGCAGTGAATTAGACTCGAGCTCTGGAAACACCATATATTTT; CDR3 protein: CASSELDSSSGNTIYF
clone size: once; V gene: TRBV9; J gene: TRBJ2-7; D gene: .; CDR3 DNA: TGTGCCAGCAGCTCGAATAGGGGCGAGCAGTACTTC; CDR3 protein: CASSSNRGEQYF
clone size: .; V gene: TRBV4-2; J gene: TRBJ1-1; D gene: TRBD1; CDR3 DNA: TGTGCCAGCAGCCCCACCCGACAGGGGACTGAAGCTTTCTTT; CDR3 protein: CASSPTRQGTEAFF
clone size: .; V gene: TRBV9; J gene: TRBJ1-2; D gene: TRBD1; CDR3 DNA: TGTGCCAGCAGCGGGGGGGACAGGGATTATGGCTACACCTTC; CDR3 protein: CASSGGDRDYGYTF
clone size: .; V gene: TRBV29-1; J gene: TRBJ2-1; D gene: .; CDR3 DNA: TGCGGAGTTGAGCGGTCCTACAATGAGCAGTTCTTC; CDR3 protein: CGVERSYNEQFF
clone size: few; V gene: TRBV25-1; J gene: TRBJ2-2; D gene: .; CDR3 DNA: TGTGCCAGCAGTTTCGCTAGTGCCGGGGAGCTGTTTTTT; CDR3 protein: CASSFASAGELFF
clone size: .; V gene: TRBV29-1; J gene: TRBJ2-5; D gene: TRBD1; CDR3 DNA: TGCAGCGTTGTACAGGGGTTCCTGGAGACCCAGTACTTC; CDR3 protein: CSVVQGFLETQYF
clone size: .; V gene: TRBV19; J gene: TRBJ2-1; D gene: TRBD2; CDR3 DNA: TGTGCCAGTAGTCCCCGGACTAGCGGGAGGGCCAATTCTCCCTACAATGAGCAGTTCTTC; CDR3 protein: CASSPRTSGRANSPYNEQFF